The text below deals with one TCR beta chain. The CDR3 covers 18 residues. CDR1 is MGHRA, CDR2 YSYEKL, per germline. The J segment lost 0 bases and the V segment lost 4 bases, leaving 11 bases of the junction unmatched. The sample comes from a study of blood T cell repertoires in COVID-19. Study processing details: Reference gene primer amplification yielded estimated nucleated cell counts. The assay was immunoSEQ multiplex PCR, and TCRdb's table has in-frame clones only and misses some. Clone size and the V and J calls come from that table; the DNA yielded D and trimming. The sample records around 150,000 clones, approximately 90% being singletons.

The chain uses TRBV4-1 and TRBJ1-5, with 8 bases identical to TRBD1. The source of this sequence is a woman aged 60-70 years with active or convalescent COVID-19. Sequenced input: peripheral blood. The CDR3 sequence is CASSPRTGLNHSNQPQHF. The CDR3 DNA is TGCGCCAGCAGCCCACGGACAGGGCTAAATCATAGCAATCAGCCCCAGCATTTT.